This TCR beta chain comes out of a study of cytomegalovirus exposure and HLA in healthy donors. Broader study findings: Of the V segments, some could not be distinguished, including TRBV6-2 and TRBV6-3, and were excluded. Cytomegalovirus association was listed for 170 or so TCR beta chains. Sequencing depth roughly uniform across donors was assumed in presence/absence analyses.

Germline values: CDR1 SGHNT, CDR2 YENEEA. CDR3 length: 12 amino acids. Deletions cut 5 bases from V and 8 bases from J, with 12 bases between. It was with 60 Vbeta and 13 Jbeta primers that the PCR ran. As processed by the authors: There were around 80 million unique TCR beta chains by a later count, and about 12 million of them were shared. Libraries were prepared by immunoSEQ multiplex PCR; TCRdb keeps only in-frame clonotypes and omits some of them. That table gives V, J and clone size, and the DNA gave D and trimming. This sample has around 100,000 clones, with 70% found just once. On this clone: The antigen is unknown.

The material sequenced was PBMCs. V usage is TRBV11-3 and J usage is TRBJ1-2, with D perhaps matching TRBD1 (6 bases). The sequence derives from a man younger than 45 in good health and CMV-seropositive. DNA for the CDR3: TGTGCCAGCAGCCGAGCCCAGGGGGGCTACACCTTC. Translation gives CASSRAQGGYTF.